The clone carrying this TCR beta chain has more than one count but fewer than ten. Its antigen is currently unknown. The entry originates in a study of CD8+ T cells in alopecia areata. General observations from the study: Scalp clonality and expanded CD8+ clones among the top 100 fell significantly with tofacitinib. During tofacitinib treatment, many expanded lesional clones remained in scalp and blood.

Trimming removed 1 base at V and 4 bases at J, with 10 bases between. Germline loops: CDR1 SGHTA, CDR2 FQGNSA. The CDR3 totals 14 residues. cDNA prepared by RNA extraction and subsequent reverse transcription served as the template for sequencing. The assay was immunoSEQ multiplex PCR, and TCRdb's table has in-frame clones only and misses some. The data hold over 70,000 clones, with around 61% observed a single time. The sample's treatment: oral pan-JAK inhibitor, 5-10 mg twice daily. The sequence was obtained from a human donor with alopecia areata. The chain has TRBV7-2 and TRBJ1-2; D unresolved. Sequenced material: CD8+ T cells sorted from blood, taken at week 24, from a patient treated with tofacitinib. The DNA for the CDR3 is TGTGCCAGCAGCTTAGATGGTCCGTTCTATGGCTACACCTTC. This translates into CASSLDGPFYGYTF.